This T cell receptor (beta chain) was captured by sequencing in a study of STAT5B mutations in CD4+ large granular lymphocyte leukemia. The study's findings and limits: Over 20% of private leukemic clonotypes occurred rarely in other patients' non-leukemic repertoires.

As concerns this clone: Its target is unknown.

Looked up from germline, CDR1 is MDHEN and CDR2 is SYDVKM. V lost 5 bases, J lost 6 bases, and 16 bases lay in between. The CDR3 length is 14 residues. The protocol was immunoSEQ multiplex PCR, while the TCRdb copy is restricted to in-frame clones and leaves out a portion. This sample has around 27,000 clones; 65% to 75% occur once, and the top ten carry approximately 3.1%. This receptor was identified in a human donor in good health. The sequenced sample consisted of CD4+ T cells from blood buffy coats. The rearrangement links TRBV28 to TRBJ1-1; D possibly corresponds to TRBD1 (5 bases). CDR3 protein: CASSPLTVSAEAFF. The CDR3 DNA reads as TGTGCCAGCAGTCCCCTGACAGTTTCGGCTGAAGCTTTCTTT.